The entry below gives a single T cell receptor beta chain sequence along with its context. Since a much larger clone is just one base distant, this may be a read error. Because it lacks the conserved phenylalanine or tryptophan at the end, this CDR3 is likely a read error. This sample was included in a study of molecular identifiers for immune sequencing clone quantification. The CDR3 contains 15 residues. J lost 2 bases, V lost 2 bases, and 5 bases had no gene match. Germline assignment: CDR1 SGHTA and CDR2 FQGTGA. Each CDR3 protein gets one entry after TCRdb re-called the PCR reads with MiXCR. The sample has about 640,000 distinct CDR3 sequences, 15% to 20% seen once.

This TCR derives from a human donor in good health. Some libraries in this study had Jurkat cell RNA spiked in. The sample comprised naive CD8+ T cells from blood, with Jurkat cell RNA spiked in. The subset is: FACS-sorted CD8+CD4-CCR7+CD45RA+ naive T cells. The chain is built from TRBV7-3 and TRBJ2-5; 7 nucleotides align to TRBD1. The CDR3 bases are TGTGCCAGCAGCTTATTGGGACAGCCACAAGAGACCCAGTACCTC. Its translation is CASSLLGQPQETQYL.